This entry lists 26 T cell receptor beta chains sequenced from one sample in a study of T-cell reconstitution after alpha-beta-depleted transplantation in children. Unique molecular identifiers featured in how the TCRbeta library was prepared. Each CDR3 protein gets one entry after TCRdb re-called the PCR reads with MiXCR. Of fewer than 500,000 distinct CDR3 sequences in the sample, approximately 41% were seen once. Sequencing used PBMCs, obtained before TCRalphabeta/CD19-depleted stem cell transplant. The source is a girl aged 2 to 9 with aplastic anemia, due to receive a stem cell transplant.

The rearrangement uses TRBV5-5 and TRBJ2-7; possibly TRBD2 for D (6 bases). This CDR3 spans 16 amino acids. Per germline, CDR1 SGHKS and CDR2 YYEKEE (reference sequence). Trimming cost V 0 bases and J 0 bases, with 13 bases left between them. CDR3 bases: TGTGCCAGCAGCTTGGGATTGGGACTCCTCTCCTACGAGCAGTACTTC. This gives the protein CASSLGLGLLSYEQYF. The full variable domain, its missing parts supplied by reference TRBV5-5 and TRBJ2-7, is DAGVTQSPTHLIKTRGQQVTLRCSPISGHKSVSWYQQVLGQGPQFIFQYYEKEERGRGNFPDRFSARQFPNYSSELNVNALLLGDSALYLCASSLGLGLLSYEQYFGPGTRLTVT.

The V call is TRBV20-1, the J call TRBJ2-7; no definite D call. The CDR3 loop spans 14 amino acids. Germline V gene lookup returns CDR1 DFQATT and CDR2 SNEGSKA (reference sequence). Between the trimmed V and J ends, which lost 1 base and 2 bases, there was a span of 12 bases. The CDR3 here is CSARALSKPYEQYF. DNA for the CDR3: TGCAGTGCTAGAGCATTGTCCAAACCCTACGAGCAGTACTTC.

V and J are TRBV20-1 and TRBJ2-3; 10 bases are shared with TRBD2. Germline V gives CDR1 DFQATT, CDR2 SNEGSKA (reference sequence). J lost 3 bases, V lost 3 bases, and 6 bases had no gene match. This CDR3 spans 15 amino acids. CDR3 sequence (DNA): TGCAGTGCTAGTCAGGGACTAGCGCTGACAGATACGCAGTATTTT. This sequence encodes CSASQGLALTDTQYF.

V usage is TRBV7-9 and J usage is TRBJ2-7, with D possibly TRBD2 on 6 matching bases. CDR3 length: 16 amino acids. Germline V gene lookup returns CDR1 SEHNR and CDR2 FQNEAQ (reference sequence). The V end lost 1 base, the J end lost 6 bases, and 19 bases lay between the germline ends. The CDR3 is CASSLGPGLTVFEQYF. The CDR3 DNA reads TGTGCCAGCAGCTTAGGACCGGGACTTACGGTCTTCGAGCAGTACTTC.

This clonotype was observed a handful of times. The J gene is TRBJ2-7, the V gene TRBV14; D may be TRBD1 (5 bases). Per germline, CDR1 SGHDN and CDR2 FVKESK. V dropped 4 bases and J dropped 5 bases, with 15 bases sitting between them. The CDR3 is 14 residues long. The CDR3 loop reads CASSLGRALHEQYF. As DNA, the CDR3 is TGTGCCAGCAGCCTTGGCAGGGCTCTTCACGAGCAGTACTTC.

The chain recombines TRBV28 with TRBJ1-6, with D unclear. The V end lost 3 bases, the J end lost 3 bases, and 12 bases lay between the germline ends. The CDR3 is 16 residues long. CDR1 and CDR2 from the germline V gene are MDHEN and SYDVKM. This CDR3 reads CASSLTGHSYNSPLHF. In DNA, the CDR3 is TGTGCCAGCAGTTTGACCGGTCACAGCTATAATTCACCCCTCCACTTT.

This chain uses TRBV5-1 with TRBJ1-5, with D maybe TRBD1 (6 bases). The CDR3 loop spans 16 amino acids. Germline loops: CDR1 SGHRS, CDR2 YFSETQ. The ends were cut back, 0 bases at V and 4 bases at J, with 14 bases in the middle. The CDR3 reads CASSLVPTGSNQPQHF. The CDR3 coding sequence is TGCGCCAGCAGCTTGGTGCCGACAGGTTCGAATCAGCCCCAGCATTTT.

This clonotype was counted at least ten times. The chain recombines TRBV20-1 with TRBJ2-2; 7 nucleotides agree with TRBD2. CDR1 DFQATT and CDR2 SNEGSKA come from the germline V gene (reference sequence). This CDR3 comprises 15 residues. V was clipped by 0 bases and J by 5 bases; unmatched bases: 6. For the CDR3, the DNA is TGCAGTGCTAGAGATCTCAGGGAGGGGACCGGGGAGCTGTTTTTT. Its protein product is CSARDLREGTGELFF.

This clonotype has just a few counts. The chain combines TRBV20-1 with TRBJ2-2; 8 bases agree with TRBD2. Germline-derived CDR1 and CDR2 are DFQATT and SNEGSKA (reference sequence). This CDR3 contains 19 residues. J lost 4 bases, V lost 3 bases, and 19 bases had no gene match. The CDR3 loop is CSASPVTSKRERSTGELFF. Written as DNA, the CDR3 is TGCAGTGCTAGTCCGGTCACATCAAAGCGGGAGAGGAGCACCGGGGAGCTGTTTTTT.

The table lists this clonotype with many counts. The CDR3 coding sequence is TGTGCCAGCAGCAGGCCCGACAGGAGGGTAACCCAAGAGACCCAGTACTTC. The encoded protein is CASSRPDRRVTQETQYF. The chain carries TRBV5-6 and TRBJ2-5, with D perhaps being TRBD1 or TRBD2 (6 bases each). Germline V lookup: CDR1 SGHDT, CDR2 YYEEEE. V lost 4 bases to trimming and J lost 1 base, with 20 bases between them. CDR3 length equals 17 residues.

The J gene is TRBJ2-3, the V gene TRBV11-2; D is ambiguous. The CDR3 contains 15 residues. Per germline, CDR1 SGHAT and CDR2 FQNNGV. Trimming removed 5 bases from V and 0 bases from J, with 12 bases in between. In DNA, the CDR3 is TGTGCCAGCAGCACCCTAGAATCGAGCACAGATACGCAGTATTTT. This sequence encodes CASSTLESSTDTQYF.

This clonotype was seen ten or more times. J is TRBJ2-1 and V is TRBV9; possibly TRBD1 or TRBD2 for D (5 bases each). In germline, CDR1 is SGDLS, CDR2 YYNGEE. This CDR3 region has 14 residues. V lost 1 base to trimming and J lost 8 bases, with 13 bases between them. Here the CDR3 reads CASSVRDQWDEQFF. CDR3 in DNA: TGTGCCAGCAGCGTACGGGACCAATGGGATGAGCAGTTCTTC.

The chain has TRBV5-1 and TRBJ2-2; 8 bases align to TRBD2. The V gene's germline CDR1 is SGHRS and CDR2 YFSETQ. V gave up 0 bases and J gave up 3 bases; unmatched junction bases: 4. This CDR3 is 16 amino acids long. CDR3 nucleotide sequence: TGCGCCAGCAGCTTGGTACCAGCGGGGGACACCGGGGAGCTGTTTTTT. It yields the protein CASSLVPAGDTGELFF.

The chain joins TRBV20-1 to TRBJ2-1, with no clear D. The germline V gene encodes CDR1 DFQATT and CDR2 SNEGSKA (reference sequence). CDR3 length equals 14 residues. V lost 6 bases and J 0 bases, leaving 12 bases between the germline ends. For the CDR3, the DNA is TGCAGTGCCGCTCTACCCCACTCCTACAATGAGCAGTTCTTC. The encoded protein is CSAALPHSYNEQFF.

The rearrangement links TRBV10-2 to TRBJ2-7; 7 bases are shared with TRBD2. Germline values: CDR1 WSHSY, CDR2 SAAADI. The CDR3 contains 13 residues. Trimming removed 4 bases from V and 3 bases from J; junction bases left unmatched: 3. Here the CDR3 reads CASSGSGNYEQYF. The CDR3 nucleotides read TGCGCCAGCAGTGGAAGCGGGAACTACGAGCAGTACTTC.

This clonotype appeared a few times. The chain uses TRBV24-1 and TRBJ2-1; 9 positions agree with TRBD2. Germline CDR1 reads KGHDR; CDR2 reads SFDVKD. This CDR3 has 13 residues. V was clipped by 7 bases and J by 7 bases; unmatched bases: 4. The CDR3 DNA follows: TGTGCCACCAGGAGTAGCGGGAGAAATGAGCAGTTCTTC. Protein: CATRSSGRNEQFF.

CDR3 bases: TGCGCCAGCAGCTTGGACCCAGGGCTATATGGCTACACCTTC. This sequence encodes CASSLDPGLYGYTF. The rearrangement links TRBV5-1 to TRBJ1-2, with D maybe TRBD1 (5 bases). Germline values: CDR1 SGHRS, CDR2 YFSETQ. The V gene lost 0 bases and the J gene lost 5 bases, with 11 bases spanning the gap. The CDR3 runs to 14 residues.

CDR3 in amino acids: CASSSPGLAENKNTGELFF. CDR3 DNA: TGTGCCAGCAGCTCCCCGGGACTAGCGGAGAATAAAAACACCGGGGAGCTGTTTTTT. V and J are TRBV7-8 and TRBJ2-2, with 11 bases lining up with TRBD2. The CDR3 is 19 residues long. V lost 4 bases to trimming and J lost 2 bases; unmatched junction nucleotides: 12. Germline V lookup: CDR1 SGHVS, CDR2 FQNEAQ.

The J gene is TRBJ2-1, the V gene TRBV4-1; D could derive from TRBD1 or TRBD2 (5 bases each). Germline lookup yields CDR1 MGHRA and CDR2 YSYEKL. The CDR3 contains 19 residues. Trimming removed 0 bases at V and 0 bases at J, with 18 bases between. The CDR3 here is CASSQDQGDRYSSYNEQFF. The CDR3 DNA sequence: TGCGCCAGCAGCCAAGATCAAGGGGACCGATATAGCTCCTACAATGAGCAGTTCTTC.

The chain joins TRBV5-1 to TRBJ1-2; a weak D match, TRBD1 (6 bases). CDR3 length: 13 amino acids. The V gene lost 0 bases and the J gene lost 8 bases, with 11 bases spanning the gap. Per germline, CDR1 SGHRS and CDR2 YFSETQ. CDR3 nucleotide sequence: TGCGCCAGCAGCTTGGCCGCAGGGGAAGGCTACACCTTC. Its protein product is CASSLAAGEGYTF.

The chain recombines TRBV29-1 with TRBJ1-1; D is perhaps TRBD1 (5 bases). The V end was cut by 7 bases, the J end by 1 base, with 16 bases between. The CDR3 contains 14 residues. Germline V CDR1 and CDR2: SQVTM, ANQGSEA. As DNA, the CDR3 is TGCAGCGGATCGTCGGGACCGACGAACACTGAAGCTTTCTTT. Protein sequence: CSGSSGPTNTEAFF.

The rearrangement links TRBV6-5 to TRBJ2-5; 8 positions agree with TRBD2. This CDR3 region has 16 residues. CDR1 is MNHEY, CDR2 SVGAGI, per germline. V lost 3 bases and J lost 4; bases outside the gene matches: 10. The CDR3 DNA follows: TGTGCCAGCAGTTATTCAGCAGAGCGGGAGCTAGAGACCCAGTACTTC. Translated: CASSYSAERELETQYF.

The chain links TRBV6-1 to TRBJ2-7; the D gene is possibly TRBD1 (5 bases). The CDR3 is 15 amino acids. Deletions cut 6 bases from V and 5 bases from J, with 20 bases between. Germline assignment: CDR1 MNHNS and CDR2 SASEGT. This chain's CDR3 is CASRFQGDSPHEQYF. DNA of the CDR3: TGTGCCAGCAGGTTCCAGGGTGACTCCCCCCACGAGCAGTACTTC.

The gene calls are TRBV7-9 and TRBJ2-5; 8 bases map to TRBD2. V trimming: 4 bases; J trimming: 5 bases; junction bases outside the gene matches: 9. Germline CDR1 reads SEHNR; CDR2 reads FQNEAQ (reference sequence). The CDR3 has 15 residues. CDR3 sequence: CASSSIAGLGETQYF. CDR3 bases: TGTGCCAGCAGCTCTATAGCGGGACTAGGGGAGACCCAGTACTTC.

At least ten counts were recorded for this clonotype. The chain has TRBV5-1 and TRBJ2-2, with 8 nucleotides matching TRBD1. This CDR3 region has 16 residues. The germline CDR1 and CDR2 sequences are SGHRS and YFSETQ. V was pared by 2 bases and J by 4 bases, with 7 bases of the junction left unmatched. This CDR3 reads CASSFLQGGGTGELFF. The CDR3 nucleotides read TGCGCCAGCAGCTTCTTACAGGGGGGCGGCACCGGGGAGCTGTTTTTT.

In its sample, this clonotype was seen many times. The CDR3 DNA follows: TGTGCCAGTCGCATCCAGCCGACGGGTTATAATTCACCCCTCCACTTT. It translates to CASRIQPTGYNSPLHF. The rearrangement uses TRBV19 and TRBJ1-6; D unclear. V was cut by 8 bases and J by 4 bases, with 18 bases left in between. Looked up from germline, CDR1 is LNHDA and CDR2 is SQIVND (reference sequence). This CDR3 has 16 amino acids.